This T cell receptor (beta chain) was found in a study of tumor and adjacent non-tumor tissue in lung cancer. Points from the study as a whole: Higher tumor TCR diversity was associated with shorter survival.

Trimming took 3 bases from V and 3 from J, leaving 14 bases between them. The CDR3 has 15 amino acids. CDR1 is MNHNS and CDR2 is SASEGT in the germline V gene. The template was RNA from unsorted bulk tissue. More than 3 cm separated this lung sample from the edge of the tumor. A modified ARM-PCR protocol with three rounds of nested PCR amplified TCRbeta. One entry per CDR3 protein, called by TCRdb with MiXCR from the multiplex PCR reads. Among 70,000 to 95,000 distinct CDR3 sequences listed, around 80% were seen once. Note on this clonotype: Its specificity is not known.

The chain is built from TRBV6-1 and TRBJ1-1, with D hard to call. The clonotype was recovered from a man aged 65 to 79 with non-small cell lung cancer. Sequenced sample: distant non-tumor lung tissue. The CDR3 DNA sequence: TGTGCCAGCAGTGAGAGGAGGAGGGTTTACACTGAAGCTTTCTTT. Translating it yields CASSERRRVYTEAFF.